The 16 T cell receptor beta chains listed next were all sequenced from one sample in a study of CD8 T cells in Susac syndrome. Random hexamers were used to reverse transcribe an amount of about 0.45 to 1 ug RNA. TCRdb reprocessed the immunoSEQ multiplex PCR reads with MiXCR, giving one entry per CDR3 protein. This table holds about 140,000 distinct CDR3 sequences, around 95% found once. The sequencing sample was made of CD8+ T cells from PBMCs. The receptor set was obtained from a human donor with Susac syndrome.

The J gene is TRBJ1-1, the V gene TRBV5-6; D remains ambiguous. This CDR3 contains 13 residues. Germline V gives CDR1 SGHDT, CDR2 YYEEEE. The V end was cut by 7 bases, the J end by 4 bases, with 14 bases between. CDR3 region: CASCHLACTEAFF. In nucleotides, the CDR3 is TGTGCCAGCTGCCATCTGGCCTGCACTGAAGCTTTCTTT.

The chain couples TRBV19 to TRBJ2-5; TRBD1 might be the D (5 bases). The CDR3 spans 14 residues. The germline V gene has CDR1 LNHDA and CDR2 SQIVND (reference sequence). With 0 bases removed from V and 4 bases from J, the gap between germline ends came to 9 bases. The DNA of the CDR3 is TGTGCCAGTAGTATAGAAGGGGTCTCAGAGACCCAGTACTTC. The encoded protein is CASSIEGVSETQYF.

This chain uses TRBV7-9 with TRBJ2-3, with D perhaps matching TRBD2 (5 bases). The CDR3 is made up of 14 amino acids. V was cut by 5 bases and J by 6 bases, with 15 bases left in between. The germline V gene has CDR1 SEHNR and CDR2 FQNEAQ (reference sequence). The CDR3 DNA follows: TGTGCCAGCAGCCGGGGAGCGGTAAGGGATACGCAGTATTTT. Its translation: CASSRGAVRDTQYF.

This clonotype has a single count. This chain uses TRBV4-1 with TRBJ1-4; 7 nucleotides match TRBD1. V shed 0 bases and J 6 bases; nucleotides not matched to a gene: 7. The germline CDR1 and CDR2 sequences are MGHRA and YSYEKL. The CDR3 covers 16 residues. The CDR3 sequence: CASSQDVRQGDEKLFF. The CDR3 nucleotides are TGCGCCAGCAGCCAAGATGTCCGACAGGGAGATGAAAAACTGTTTTTT.

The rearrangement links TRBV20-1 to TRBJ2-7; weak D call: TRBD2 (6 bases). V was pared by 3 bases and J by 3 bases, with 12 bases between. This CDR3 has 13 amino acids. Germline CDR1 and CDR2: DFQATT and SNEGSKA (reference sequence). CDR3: CSASIRESYEQYF. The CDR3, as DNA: TGCAGTGCTAGTATCCGGGAGAGCTACGAGCAGTACTTC.

Here the CDR3 reads CASSFRTGELFF. The CDR3 bases are TGTGCCAGCAGTTTCCGCACCGGGGAGCTGTTTTTT. The chain couples TRBV27 to TRBJ2-2; unclear D gene. Between the trimmed V and J ends, which lost 3 bases and 4 bases, there was a span of 3 bases. Germline V gives CDR1 MNHEY, CDR2 SMNVEV (reference sequence). The CDR3 has 12 residues.

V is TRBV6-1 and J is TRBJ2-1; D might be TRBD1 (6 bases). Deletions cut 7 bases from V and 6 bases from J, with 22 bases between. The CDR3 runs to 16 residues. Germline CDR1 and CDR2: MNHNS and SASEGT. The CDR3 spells CASTPWEGGVSNEQFF. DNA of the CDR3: TGTGCCAGCACCCCCTGGGAAGGGGGAGTTAGCAATGAGCAGTTCTTC.

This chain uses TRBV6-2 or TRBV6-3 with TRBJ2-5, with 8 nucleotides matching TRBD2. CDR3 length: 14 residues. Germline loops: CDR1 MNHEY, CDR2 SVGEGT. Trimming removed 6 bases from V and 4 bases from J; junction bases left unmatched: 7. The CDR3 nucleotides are TGTGCCAGCAGACCCGCCCTAGCGGGAGAGACCCAGTACTTC. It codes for CASRPALAGETQYF.

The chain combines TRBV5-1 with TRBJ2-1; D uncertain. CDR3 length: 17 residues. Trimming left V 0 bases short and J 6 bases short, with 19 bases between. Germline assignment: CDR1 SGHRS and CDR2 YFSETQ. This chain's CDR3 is CASSLEFPRVVANEQFF. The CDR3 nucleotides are TGCGCCAGCAGCTTGGAATTCCCTAGGGTAGTCGCCAATGAGCAGTTCTTC.

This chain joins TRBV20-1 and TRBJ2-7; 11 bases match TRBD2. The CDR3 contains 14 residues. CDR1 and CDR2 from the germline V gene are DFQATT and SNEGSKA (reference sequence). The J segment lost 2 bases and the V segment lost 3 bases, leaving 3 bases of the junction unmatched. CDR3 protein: CSARGTSGTYEQYF. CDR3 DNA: TGCAGTGCTAGGGGGACTAGCGGTACCTACGAGCAGTACTTC.

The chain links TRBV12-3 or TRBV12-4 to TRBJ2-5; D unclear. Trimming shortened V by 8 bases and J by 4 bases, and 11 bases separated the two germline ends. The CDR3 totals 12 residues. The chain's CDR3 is CASRPGGETQYF. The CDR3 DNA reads TGTGCCAGCCGCCCGGGTGGAGAGACCCAGTACTTC.

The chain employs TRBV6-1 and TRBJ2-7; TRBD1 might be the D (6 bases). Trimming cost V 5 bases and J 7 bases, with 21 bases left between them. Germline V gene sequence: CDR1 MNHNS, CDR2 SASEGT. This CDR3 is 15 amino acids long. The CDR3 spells CASSPPSGALGEQYF. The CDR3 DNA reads TGTGCCAGCAGTCCTCCCTCAGGGGCCCTGGGGGAGCAGTACTTC.

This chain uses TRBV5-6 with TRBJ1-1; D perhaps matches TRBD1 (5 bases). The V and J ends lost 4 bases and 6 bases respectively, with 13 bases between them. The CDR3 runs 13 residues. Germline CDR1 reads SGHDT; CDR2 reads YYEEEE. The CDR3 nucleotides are TGTGCCAGCAGCCCAGGGATGTTGCCTGAAGCTTTCTTT. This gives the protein CASSPGMLPEAFF.

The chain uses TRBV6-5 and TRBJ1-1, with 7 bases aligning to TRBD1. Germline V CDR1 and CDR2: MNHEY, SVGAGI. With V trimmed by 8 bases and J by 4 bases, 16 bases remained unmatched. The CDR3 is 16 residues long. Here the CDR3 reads CASGVNIKGAATEAFF. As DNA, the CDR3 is TGTGCCAGCGGAGTTAATATCAAGGGGGCAGCCACTGAAGCTTTCTTT.

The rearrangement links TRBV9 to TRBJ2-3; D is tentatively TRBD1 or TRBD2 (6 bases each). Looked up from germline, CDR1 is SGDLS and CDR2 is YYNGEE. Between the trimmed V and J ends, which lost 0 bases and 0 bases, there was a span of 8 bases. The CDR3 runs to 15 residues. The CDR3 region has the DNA TGTGCCAGCAGCGTAGCCGGGGGCAGCACAGATACGCAGTATTTT. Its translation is CASSVAGGSTDTQYF.

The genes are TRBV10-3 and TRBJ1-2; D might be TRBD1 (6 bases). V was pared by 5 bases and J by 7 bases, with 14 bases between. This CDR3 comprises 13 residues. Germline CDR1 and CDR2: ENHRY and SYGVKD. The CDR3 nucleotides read TGTGCCATCAGTAAATGGACAGCTCTTGGCTACACCTTC. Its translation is CAISKWTALGYTF.